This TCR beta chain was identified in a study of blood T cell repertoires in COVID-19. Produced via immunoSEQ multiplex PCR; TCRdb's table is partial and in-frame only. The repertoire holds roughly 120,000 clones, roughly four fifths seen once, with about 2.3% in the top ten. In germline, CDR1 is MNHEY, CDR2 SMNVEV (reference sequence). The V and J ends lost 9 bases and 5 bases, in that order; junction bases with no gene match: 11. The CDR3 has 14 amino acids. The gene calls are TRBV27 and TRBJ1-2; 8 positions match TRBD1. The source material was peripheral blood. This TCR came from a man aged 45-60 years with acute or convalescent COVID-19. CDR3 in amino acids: CASSYAGGPYGYTF. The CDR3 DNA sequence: TGTGCCAGTTCTTATGCAGGGGGCCCATATGGCTACACCTTC.